This entry lists 2 T cell receptor beta chains sequenced from one sample in a study of spatial heterogeneity in lung cancer. Findings and limits, study-wide: Expanded intratumoral alpha and beta TCR counts tracked tumor mutation counts.

Antigens of these TCRs are unknown. The time point is: sample taken at primary tumor resection. TCRdb re-called the 5' RACE reads through MiXCR, storing one row per CDR3 protein. The sample yields more than 25,000 distinct CDR3 sequences, 7.1% seen once. The sequenced sample was lung tumor tissue, obtained at surgery. All receptors come from a male donor with early-stage non-small cell lung cancer.

This clonotype was found a few times. V and J are TRBV5-1 and TRBJ2-3; tentatively, D is TRBD1 (6 bases). Germline lookup yields CDR1 SGHRS and CDR2 YFSETQ. This CDR3 is 16 amino acids long. V lost 7 bases to trimming and J lost 0 bases, with 18 bases between them. The CDR3 coding sequence is TGCGCCAGCCGAACCGGGACACAGGGAAGCACAGATACGCAGTATTTT. It encodes CASRTGTQGSTDTQYF.

This clonotype was counted ten times or more. The chain combines TRBV29-1 with TRBJ2-3; the D is unclear. The CDR3 sequence is 14 residues long. CDR1 is SQVTM and CDR2 is ANQGSEA in the germline V gene. V lost 1 base to trimming and J lost 6 bases, with 14 bases between them. The CDR3 region has the DNA TGCAGCGTTGAAGTGGTAGTAGCTTCGGATACGCAGTATTTT. Amino acids: CSVEVVVASDTQYF.